The present TCR beta chain was sequenced within a study of graft-versus-host responses after intestinal transplantation. Study-level information: All of the recipients had induction that used anti-thymocyte globulin, then tacrolimus and steroids for approximately 3 years. General study findings and limits: Where graft-donor T cell macrochimerism was present, patients had high graft-versus-host to host-versus-graft clonal ratios in allografts.

Trimming cost V 5 bases and J 9 bases, with 14 bases left between them. This CDR3 comprises 13 residues. Looked up from germline, CDR1 is WNHNN and CDR2 is SYGVQD (reference sequence). The protocol was immunoSEQ multiplex PCR, while the TCRdb copy is restricted to in-frame clones and leaves out a portion. The sample has 95,000 to 150,000 clones, about 93% seen once; the top ten hold more than 0.1%. A remark on this clone: Antigen: not known.

The chain is built from TRBV10-1 and TRBJ2-1, with D perhaps matching TRBD2 (5 bases). This clonotype originated in a human donor who received an intestinal transplant. The source was unstimulated CD4+ T cells sorted from spleen or lymph node cells, collected before intestinal transplant. The CDR3 sequence: CASSPTGLSEQFF. In DNA form, the CDR3 reads TGCGCCAGCAGTCCAACCGGACTGAGTGAGCAGTTCTTC.